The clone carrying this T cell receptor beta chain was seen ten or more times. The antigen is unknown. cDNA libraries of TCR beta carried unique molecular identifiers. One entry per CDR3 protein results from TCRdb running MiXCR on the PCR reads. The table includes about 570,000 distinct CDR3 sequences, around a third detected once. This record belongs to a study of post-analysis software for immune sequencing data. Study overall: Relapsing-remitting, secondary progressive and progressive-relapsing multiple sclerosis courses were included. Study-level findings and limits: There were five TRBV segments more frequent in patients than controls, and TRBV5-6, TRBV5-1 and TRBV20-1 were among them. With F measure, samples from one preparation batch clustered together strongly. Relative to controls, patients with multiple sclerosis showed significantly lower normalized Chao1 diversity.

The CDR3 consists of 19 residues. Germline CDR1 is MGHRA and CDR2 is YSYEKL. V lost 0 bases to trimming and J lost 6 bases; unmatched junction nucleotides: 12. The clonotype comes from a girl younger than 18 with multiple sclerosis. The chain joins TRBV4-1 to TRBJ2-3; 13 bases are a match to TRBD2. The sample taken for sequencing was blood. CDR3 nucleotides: TGCGCCAGCAGCCAAGATACTAGCGGGGGGGCCAGTCATGCGGATACGCAGTATTTT. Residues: CASSQDTSGGASHADTQYF.